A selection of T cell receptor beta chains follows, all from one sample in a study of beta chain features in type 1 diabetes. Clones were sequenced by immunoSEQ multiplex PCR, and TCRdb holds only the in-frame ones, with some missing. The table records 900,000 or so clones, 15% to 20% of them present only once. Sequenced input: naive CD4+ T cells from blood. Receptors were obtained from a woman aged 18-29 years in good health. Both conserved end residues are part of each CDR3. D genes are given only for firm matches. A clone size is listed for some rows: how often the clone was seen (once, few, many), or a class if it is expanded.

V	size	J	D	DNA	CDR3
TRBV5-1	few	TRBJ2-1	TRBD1	TGCGCCAGCAGCTGGAGCCAGGGGGCTTACAATGAGCAGTTCTTC	CASSWSQGAYNEQFF
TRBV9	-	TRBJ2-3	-	TGTGCCAGCAGCGTAGCAAGCGGGTCCCCAGATACGCAGTATTTT	CASSVASGSPDTQYF
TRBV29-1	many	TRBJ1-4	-	TGCAGCGTTGACCTCGGTTACGGACTGTTTTTT	CSVDLGYGLFF
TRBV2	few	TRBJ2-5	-	TGTGCCAGCGTGGGGAGCCGGGAGACCCAGTACTTC	CASVGSRETQYF
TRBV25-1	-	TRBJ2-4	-	TGTGCCAGCAGTGAGAGGGACATTCAGTACTTC	CASSERDIQYF
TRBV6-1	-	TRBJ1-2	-	TGTGCCAGCAGCGTTAGGGACACTAGCTATGGCTACACCTTC	CASSVRDTSYGYTF
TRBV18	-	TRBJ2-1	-	TGTGCCAGCTCACTGCGTGGGGACCCCTACAATGAGCAGTTCTTC	CASSLRGDPYNEQFF
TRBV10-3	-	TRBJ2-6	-	TGTGCCAGTTCAGGGGTAGGGGCCAACGTCCTGACTTTC	CASSGVGANVLTF
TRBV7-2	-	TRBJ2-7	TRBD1	TGTGCCAGCAGCTTATACAGGGGCGCCCCGGGACACGAGCAGTACTTC	CASSLYRGAPGHEQYF
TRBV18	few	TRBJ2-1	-	TGTGCCAGCTCACCAGGCAATGAGCAGTTCTTC	CASSPGNEQFF
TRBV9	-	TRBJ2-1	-	TGTGCCAGCAGCGTAGCGGGGAGAGGGTCCTACAATGAGCAGTTCTTC	CASSVAGRGSYNEQFF
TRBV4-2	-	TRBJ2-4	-	TGTGCCAGCAGCCAAGATATTCGGGTATCTTCGAGTGACATTCAGTACTTC	CASSQDIRVSSSDIQYF
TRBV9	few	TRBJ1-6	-	TGTGCCAGCAGAAGGGACACCGATAATTCACCCCTCCACTTT	CASRRDTDNSPLHF
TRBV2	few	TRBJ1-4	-	TGTGCCAGCAGCTTTTCTAACAGGGAGAATGAAAAACTGTTTTTT	CASSFSNRENEKLFF
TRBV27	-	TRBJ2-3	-	TGTGCCAGCAGTTTATGGGGGTCCACAGATACGCAGTATTTT	CASSLWGSTDTQYF
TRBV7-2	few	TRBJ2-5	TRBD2	TGTGCCAGCAGCTTAGGCCGGGGGGAGGAGACCCAGTACTTC	CASSLGRGEETQYF
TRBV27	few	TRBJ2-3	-	TGTGCCAGCAGTTTAGAGAACTGGAAACCGCAGTATTTT	CASSLENWKPQYF
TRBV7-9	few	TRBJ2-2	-	TGTGCCAGCAGCTTATCGTTACCCGGGGAGCTGTTTTTT	CASSLSLPGELFF
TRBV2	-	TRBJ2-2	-	TGTGCCAGCAGTGAACGGGCCCCCTCGAACACCGGGGAGCTGTTTTTT	CASSERAPSNTGELFF
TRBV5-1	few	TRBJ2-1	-	TGCGCCAGCAGCTTGGGCCAGGACAATGAGCAGTTCTTC	CASSLGQDNEQFF
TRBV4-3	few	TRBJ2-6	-	TGCGCCAGCAGCCACGCTGGGGCCAACGTCCTGACTTTC	CASSHAGANVLTF
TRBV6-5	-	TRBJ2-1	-	TGTGCCAGCAGTTACTTTCGGGAGCCCCCAAACAATGAGCAGTTCTTC	CASSYFREPPNNEQFF
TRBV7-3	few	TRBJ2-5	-	TGTGCCAGCAGCGCCACGCGCGAAGAGACCCAGTACTTC	CASSATREETQYF
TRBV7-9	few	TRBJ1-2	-	TGTGCCAGCAGCCCACAAGGAGTTTCCTATGGCTACACCTTC	CASSPQGVSYGYTF
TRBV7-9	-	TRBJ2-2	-	TGTGCCAGCTCTTGGGGGGAGAACACCGGGGAGCTGTTTTTT	CASSWGENTGELFF
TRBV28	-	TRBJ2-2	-	TGTGCCAGCAGTTCTCTTGGAGGGGCGAACACCGGGGAGCTGTTTTTT	CASSSLGGANTGELFF
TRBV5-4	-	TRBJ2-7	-	TGTGCCAGCAGCCAAGTCGGCTACGAGCAGTACTTC	CASSQVGYEQYF
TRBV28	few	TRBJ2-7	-	TGTGCCAGCAGTTTTAGGGGCTATCGGTCCTACGAGCAGTACTTC	CASSFRGYRSYEQYF
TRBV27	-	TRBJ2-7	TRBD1	TGTGCCAGCAGTCGACAGGGAAGCTCCTACGAGCAGTACTTC	CASSRQGSSYEQYF